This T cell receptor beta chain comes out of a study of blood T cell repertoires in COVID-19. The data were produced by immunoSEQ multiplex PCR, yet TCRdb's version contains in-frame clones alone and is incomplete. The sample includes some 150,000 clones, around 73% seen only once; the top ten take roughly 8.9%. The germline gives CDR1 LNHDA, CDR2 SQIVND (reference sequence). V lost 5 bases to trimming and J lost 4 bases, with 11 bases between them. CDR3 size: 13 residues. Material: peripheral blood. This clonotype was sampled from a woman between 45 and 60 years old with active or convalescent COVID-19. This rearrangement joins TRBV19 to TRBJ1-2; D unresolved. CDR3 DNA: TGTGCCAGTAGTTCGGGATCCCCCTATGGCTACACCTTC. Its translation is CASSSGSPYGYTF.